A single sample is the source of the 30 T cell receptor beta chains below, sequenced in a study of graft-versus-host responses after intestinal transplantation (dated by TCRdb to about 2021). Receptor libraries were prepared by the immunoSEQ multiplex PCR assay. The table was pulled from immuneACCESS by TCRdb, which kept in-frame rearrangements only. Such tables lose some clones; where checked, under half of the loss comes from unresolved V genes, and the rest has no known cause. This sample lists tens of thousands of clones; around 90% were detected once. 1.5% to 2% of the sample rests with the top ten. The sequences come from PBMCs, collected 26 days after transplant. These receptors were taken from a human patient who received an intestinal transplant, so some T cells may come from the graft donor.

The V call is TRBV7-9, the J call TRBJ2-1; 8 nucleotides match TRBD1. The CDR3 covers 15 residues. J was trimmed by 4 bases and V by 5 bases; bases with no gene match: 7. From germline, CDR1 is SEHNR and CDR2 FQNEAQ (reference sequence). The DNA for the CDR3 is TGTGCCAGCAGCCTAGACAGGGGACAATACAATGAGCAGTTCTTC. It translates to CASSLDRGQYNEQFF.

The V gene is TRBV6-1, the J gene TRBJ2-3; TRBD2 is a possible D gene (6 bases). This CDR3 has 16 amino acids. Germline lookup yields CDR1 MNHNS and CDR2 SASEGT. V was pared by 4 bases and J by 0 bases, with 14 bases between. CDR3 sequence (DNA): TGTGCCAGCAGTGTGTACGGTGGGACTAGCACAGATACGCAGTATTTT. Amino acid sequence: CASSVYGGTSTDTQYF.

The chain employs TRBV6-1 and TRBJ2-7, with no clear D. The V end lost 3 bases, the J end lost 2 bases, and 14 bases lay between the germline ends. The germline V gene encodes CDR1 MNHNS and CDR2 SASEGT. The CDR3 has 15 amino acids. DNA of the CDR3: TGTGCCAGCAGTGACACTATAAGTCCGACCTACGAGCAGTACTTC. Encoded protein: CASSDTISPTYEQYF.

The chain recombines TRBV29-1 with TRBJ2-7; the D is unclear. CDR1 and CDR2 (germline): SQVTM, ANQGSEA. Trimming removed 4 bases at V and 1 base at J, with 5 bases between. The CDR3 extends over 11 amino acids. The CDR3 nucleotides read TGCAGCGTTGCCACATCCTACGAGCAGTACTTC. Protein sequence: CSVATSYEQYF.

The CDR3 here is CAWSPLAGGYSPLHF. The CDR3 DNA sequence: TGTGCCTGGAGTCCCTTAGCGGGCGGATATTCACCCCTCCACTTT. V is TRBV30 and J is TRBJ1-6; D gene unclear. The CDR3 contains 15 residues. The V end was cut by 2 bases, the J end by 8 bases, with 16 bases between. Per germline, CDR1 GTSNPN and CDR2 SVGIG (reference sequence).

DNA for the CDR3: TGTGCCAGCAGTGGGACAGGGGGCGCAGATACGCAGTATTTT. Translating gives CASSGTGGADTQYF. The chain joins TRBV6-4 to TRBJ2-3; 11 bases map to TRBD1. The CDR3 has 14 residues. V was pared by 4 bases and J by 4 bases, with 1 base of the junction left unmatched. Germline V gene sequence: CDR1 MRHNA, CDR2 SNTAGT.

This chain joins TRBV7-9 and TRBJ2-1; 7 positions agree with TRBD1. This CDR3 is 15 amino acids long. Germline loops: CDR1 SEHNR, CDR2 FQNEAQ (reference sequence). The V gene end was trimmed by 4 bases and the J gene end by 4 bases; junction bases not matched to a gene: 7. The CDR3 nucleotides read TGTGCCAGCAGCTCCGACAGGGCTGAGTACAATGAGCAGTTCTTC. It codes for CASSSDRAEYNEQFF.

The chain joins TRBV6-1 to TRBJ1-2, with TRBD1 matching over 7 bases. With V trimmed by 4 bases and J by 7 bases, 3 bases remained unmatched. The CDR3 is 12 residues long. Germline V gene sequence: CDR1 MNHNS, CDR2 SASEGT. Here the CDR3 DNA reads TGTGCCAGCAGTGGAGGACAGGTTGGCTACACCTTC. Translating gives CASSGGQVGYTF.

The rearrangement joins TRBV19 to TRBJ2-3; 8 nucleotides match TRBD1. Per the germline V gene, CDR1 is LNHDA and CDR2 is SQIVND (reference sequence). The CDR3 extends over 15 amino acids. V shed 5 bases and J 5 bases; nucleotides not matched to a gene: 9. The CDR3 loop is CASSSTGGRVDTQYF. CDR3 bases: TGTGCCAGTAGTTCAACAGGGGGTCGGGTAGATACGCAGTATTTT.

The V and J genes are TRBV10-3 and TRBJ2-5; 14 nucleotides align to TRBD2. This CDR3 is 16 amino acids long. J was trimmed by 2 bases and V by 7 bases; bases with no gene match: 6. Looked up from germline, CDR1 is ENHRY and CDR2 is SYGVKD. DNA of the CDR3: TGTGCCATCACGTGGGGGACTAGCGGGAGTCAAGAGACCCAGTACTTC. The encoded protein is CAITWGTSGSQETQYF.

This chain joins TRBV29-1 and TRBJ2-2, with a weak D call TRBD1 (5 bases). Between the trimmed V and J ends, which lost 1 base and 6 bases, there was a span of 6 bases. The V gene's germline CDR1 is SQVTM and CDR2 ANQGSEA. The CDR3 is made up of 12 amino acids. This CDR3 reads CSVEGGPGELFF. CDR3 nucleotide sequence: TGCAGCGTTGAAGGGGGCCCCGGGGAGCTGTTTTTT.

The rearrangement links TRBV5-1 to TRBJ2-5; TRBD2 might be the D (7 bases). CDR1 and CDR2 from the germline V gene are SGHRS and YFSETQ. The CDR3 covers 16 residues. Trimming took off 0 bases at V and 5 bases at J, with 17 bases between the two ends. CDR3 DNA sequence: TGCGCCAGCAGCTTGGTAGGGGGGGGGATTGCGGAGACCCAGTACTTC. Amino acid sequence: CASSLVGGGIAETQYF.

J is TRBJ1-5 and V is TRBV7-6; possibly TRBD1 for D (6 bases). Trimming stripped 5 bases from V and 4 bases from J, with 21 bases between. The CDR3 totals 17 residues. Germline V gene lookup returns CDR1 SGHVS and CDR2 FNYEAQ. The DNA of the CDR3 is TGTGCCAGCAGCCCGGGGGCGGGGGGCATTAGGAATCAGCCCCAGCATTTT. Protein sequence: CASSPGAGGIRNQPQHF.

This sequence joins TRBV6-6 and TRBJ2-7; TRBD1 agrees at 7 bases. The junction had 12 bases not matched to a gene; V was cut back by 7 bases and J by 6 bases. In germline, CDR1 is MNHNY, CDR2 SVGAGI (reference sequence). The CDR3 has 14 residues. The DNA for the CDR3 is TGTGCCAGCATAAGACAGGGATACAAGGGCGAGCAGTACTTC. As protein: CASIRQGYKGEQYF.

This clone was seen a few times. Written as DNA, the CDR3 is TGTGCCAGTAGGAAGGAGCGACAGACACCCCTCCACTTT. Translated, it gives CASRKERQTPLHF. The chain joins TRBV19 to TRBJ1-6; a possible D gene is TRBD1 (5 bases). Per germline, CDR1 LNHDA and CDR2 SQIVND (reference sequence). CDR3 length: 13 amino acids. V dropped 6 bases and J dropped 11 bases, with 14 bases sitting between them.

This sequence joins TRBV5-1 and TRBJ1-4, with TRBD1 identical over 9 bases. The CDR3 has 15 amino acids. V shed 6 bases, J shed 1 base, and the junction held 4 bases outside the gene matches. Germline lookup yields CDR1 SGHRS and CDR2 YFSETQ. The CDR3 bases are TGCGCCAGCAACCAGGGACAGGGAACTAATGAAAAACTGTTTTTT. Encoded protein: CASNQGQGTNEKLFF.

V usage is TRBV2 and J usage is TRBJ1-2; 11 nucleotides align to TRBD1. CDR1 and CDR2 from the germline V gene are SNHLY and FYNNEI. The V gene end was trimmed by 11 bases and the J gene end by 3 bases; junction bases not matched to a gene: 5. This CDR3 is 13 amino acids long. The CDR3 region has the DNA TGTGCCGGTAGGACAGGGGGCTACTATGGCTACACCTTC. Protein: CAGRTGGYYGYTF.

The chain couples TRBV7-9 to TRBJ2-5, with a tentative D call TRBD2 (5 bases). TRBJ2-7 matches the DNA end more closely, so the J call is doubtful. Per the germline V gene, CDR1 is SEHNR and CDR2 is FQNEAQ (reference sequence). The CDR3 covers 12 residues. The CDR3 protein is CASSGLRYEQYF. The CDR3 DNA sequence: TGTGCCAGCAGCGGACTCCGTTACGAGCAGTACTTC.

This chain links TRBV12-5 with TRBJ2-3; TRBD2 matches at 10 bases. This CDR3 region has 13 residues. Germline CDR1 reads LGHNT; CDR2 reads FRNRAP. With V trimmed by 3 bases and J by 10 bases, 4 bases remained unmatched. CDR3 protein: CASGLAGGPAQYF. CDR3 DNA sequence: TGTGCTAGTGGTTTAGCGGGAGGGCCGGCGCAGTATTTT.

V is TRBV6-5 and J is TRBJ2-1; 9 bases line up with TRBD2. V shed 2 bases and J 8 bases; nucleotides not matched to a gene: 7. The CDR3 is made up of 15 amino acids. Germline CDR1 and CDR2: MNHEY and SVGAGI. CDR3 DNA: TGTGCCAGCAGTTACATAGCGGGGGTCGTCGATGAGCAGTTCTTC. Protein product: CASSYIAGVVDEQFF.

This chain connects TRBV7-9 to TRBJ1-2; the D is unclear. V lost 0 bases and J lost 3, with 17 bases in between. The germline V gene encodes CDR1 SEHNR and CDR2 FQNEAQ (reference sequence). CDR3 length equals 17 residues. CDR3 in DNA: TGTGCCAGCAGCTTAGCGCAGAGAGGTGAGCCCTACTATGGCTACACCTTC. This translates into CASSLAQRGEPYYGYTF.

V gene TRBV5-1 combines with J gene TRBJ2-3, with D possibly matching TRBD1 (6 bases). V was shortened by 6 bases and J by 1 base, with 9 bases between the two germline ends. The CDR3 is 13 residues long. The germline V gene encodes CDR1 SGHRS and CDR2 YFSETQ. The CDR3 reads CASTSGGTDTQYF. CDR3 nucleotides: TGCGCCAGCACGTCAGGGGGCACAGATACGCAGTATTTT. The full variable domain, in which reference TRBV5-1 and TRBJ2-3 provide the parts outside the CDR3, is KAGVTQTPRYLIKTRGQQVTLSCSPISGHRSVSWYQQTPGQGLQFLFEYFSETQRNKGNFPGRFSGRQFSNSRSEMNVSTLELGDSALYLCASTSGGTDTQYFGPGTRLTVL.

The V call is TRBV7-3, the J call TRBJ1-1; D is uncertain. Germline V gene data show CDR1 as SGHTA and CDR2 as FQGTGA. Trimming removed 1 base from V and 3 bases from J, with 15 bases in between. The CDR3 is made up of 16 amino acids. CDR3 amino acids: CASSLRGGYFDTEAFF. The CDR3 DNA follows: TGTGCCAGCAGCTTAAGAGGAGGGTATTTTGACACTGAAGCTTTCTTT.

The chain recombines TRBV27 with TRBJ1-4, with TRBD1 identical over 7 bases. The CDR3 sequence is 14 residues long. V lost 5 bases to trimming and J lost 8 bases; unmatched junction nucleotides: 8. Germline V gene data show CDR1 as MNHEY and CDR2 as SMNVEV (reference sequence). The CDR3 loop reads CASSRRQGSEKLFF. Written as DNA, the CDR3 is TGTGCCAGCAGTCGTAGACAGGGAAGCGAAAAACTGTTTTTT.

The CDR3 region has the DNA TGCGCCAGCAGTCTCACTACTGGACAGGGCTACGAGCAGTACTTC. Its translation is CASSLTTGQGYEQYF. The rearrangement uses TRBV4-1 and TRBJ2-7; 8 bases match TRBD1. CDR1 is MGHRA and CDR2 is YSYEKL in the germline V gene. Losses at the gene ends were 6 bases for V and 3 bases for J; bases not matched to a gene: 10. CDR3 length: 15 residues.

CDR3 DNA sequence: TGTGCCAGCAGCCCGGACCCGACTAGCGGGGGCCTACAGCGGGAGCTGTTTTTT. Amino acids: CASSPDPTSGGLQRELFF. The chain employs TRBV7-3 and TRBJ2-2; 12 positions match TRBD2. The germline CDR1 and CDR2 sequences are SGHTA and FQGTGA. Unmatched junction bases numbered 16, after V lost 5 bases and J lost 9 bases. The CDR3 loop spans 18 amino acids.

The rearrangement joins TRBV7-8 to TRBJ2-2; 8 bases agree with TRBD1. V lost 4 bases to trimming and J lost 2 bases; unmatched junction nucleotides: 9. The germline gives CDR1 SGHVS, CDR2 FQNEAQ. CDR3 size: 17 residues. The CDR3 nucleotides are TGTGCCAGCAGCTCACCGAGCAGGGGGCCTAACACCGGGGAGCTGTTTTTT. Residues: CASSSPSRGPNTGELFF.

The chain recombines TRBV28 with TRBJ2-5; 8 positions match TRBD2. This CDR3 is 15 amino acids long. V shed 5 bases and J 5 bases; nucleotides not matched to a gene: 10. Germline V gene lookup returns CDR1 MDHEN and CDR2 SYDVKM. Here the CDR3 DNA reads TGTGCCAGCAGTAACTTACGGGGGGGCTGGGAGACCCAGTACTTC. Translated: CASSNLRGGWETQYF. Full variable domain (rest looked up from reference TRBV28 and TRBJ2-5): DVKVTQSSRYLVKRTGEKVFLECVQDMDHENMFWYRQDPGLGLRLIYFSYDVKMKEKGDIPEGYSVSREKKERFSLILESASTNQTSMYLCASSNLRGGWETQYFGPGTRLLVL.

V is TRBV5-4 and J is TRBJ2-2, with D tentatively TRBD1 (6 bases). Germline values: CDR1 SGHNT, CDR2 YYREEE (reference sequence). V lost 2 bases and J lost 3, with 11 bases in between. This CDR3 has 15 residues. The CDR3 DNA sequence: TGTGCCAGCAGCTTCAGGGGTCAGCACACCGGGGAGCTGTTTTTT. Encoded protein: CASSFRGQHTGELFF.

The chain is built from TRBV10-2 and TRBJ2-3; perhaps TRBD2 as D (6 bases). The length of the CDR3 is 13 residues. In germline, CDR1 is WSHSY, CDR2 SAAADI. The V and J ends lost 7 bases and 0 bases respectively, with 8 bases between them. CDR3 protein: CASTAGSTDTQYF. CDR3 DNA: TGCGCCAGCACGGCGGGGAGCACAGATACGCAGTATTTT.